This TCR beta chain was sequenced during a study of regulatory T cells in long-lasting Graves disease (dated by TCRdb to 2020 to 2022). About the full investigation: Newly diagnosed Graves' disease patients had taken antithyroid drugs for less than 3 months. Patients with persistent Graves' disease were compared with patients with newly diagnosed Graves' disease using TCR sequencing and RNA sequencing of peripheral blood. The study was conducted in China and was registered as a clinical trial. A total of about 35 samples underwent TCR sequencing, from roughly 13 patients with persistent Graves' disease and 20 or so patients with newly diagnosed Graves' disease.

The CDR3 contains 14 residues, cysteine and phenylalanine counted. The read is trimmed to its CDR3 DNA, 42 bases read in frame from base 1. Overall results and qualifications from the work: Sequencing and analysis were limited to the TCR beta chain. Persistent disease showed preferential use of TRBV28, TRBJ1-2 and TRBJ2-5, whereas newly diagnosed disease favored TRBV20-1 and TRBJ2-1. Peripheral blood alone was examined, since thyroid tissue, which constituted the primary lesion, could not be accessed. Lower TCR Shannon entropy and fewer highly expanded clones were observed in persistent Graves' disease patients than in newly diagnosed patients, which suggested clonal expansion. The authors noted that the small sample size was a limitation that may lower accuracy. Patients with persistent disease shared more public clonotypes (around 3,000) than newly diagnosed patients did (about 1,000).

The library was generated by multiplex PCR. Data came from an Illumina HiSeq 4000. CDR3 regions were amplified by Arm-PCR with iRepertoire HTBI primers to construct TCR beta libraries. Before sequencing, the PCR products underwent gel purification. In the authors' own workflow: Across samples, about 64 TRBV and 14 TRBJ segments were identified and used for gene usage analysis of CDR3 amino acid clonotypes. Filtered high-quality paired reads were merged into contigs using COPE and FqMerger. BLAST was used to align contigs to IMGT TRBV, TRBD and TRBJ reference genes, with CDR3 defined following IMGT. Any clonotype with a frequency above 0.1% was counted as a highly expanded clone. Repertoire diversity was measured by Shannon entropy, and V-J evenness by the Gini coefficient. Public clonotypes were defined as clonotypes shared by more than one individual. TCRdb handled the public reads itself, with Q25 trimming in fastp and clone calling in MiXCR, and kept productive beta chains. Each entry is one CDR3 protein sequence, shown with its most common DNA and genes. The V and J calls were not made by the authors but by TCRdb's processing. The sample table records hundreds of thousands of distinct CDR3 sequences; roughly 15% of these occur just once. 18% of the sample comes from the top ten.

A remark on this clonotype: It lacks a known antigen. This may arise from a read error, as a much more abundant clone is one base away.

The time point label of this sample denotes: newly diagnosed GD, antithyroid drugs for less than 3 months. For both TCR sequencing and RNA sequencing, RNA was extracted from PBMCs in TRIzol. The diagnosis of Graves' disease followed American Thyroid Association guidelines. Patients for the study were recruited at an endocrinology department in Xi'an, China. Each patient gave approximately 10 milliliters of peripheral blood, collected in an EDTA anticoagulant tube. Ficoll Paque Plus density gradient separation was used to isolate PBMCs, and no further T cell sorting was done. An Agilent 2100 Bioanalyzer and agarose gel were used to check RNA quality, and a NanoDrop 2000 was used to measure RNA concentration. The data were also submitted as part of a second study, on T cells in Graves' hyperthyroidism and ophthalmopathy. According to the second study: Stable Graves' hyperthyroidism was defined as the absence of progression to ophthalmopathy over 18 months of follow-up. Hyperthyroidism patients were aged 18 to 65 years and newly diagnosed, with disease duration of less than 2 months. Exclusion was applied to patients with uncontrolled infections, other autoimmune diseases, pregnancy or lactation. Diagnoses were based on clinical symptoms, serum thyroxine and TRAb, thyroid ultrasound and orbital computed tomography. The TCR CDR3 was subjected to a first round of RT-PCR using the HTBI primer set and the Qiagen OneStep RT-PCR kit. Most expanded thyroid clonotypes (frequency above 0.001) were also detected in blood, a finding suggesting that blood repertoires may reflect thyroid immune responses. In cross-validation, a model built on a 13 V-J signature told ophthalmopathy apart from stable hyperthyroidism with approximately 90% sensitivity and roughly 82% specificity, and in testing the same model reached 80%/75%. In validation, the model predicted progression to ophthalmopathy a median of approximately 6.3 months before onset, with roughly 68% sensitivity and roughly 77% specificity. A discovery cohort of about a hundred patients, about 40 with Graves' ophthalmopathy and approximately 57 with stable Graves' hyperthyroidism, was used to find distinguishing TCR V-J signatures. Whether ophthalmopathy could be predicted prospectively was tested in an independent validation cohort made up of approximately 19 hyperthyroidism patients plus 17 patients who later progressed to ophthalmopathy. The approximately 90 discovery patients were divided at random into training and test sets in a 7:3 ratio. In about 6 Graves' hyperthyroidism patients, the study also compared T-cell repertoires from thyroid tissue with T-cell repertoires from blood. After blood sampling, hyperthyroidism patients were treated with methimazole at a starting dose of 30 mg daily, and ophthalmopathy patients were treated with high-dose intravenous methylprednisolone. The libraries were constructed in a second round of multiplex PCR and then size-selected and purified. Paired-end sequencing of the libraries was performed with 100 bp reads on an Illumina HiSeq2000. SOAPnuke was used to process the raw data, with reads discarded if the reads contained adapters or uncalled bases, had a mean Phred below 15, or lacked an exact constant-primer or identifier match. High-quality paired reads were merged with COPE v1.2.5, and unique nucleotide sequences were defined as clonotypes. MiTCR v1.1 was used to align the clonotypes against IMGT TRBV, TRBD and TRBJ reference segments. Analysis was restricted to V-J combinations with a frequency above 0.0001, which covered about 99% of repertoires. The TCS score was defined as F50 (clonal expansion) divided by E x V (chaos), with BLOSUM62-based TCRdist calculated between CDR3 peptides within each V-J. Welch's t-statistics and random forest reduced 514 V-J features to about 12, which were used in a naive Bayes classifier (R e1071). No statistical method was used to fix the sample size in advance, and group allocation was not hidden from the investigators. The paper reports TCR Vbeta CDR3 sequencing of approximately 140 peripheral blood samples: 40 to 45 ophthalmopathy, under 80 hyperthyroidism and roughly 17 progressor patients.

This receptor was taken from a woman under 40 with Graves disease. Donor details come from another sample of the same person, matched by shared clones. Source: peripheral blood mononuclear cells (PBMCs), taken at new diagnosis, from a patient treated with antithyroid drugs. The sequence is built from TRBV12-3 or TRBV12-4 and TRBJ2-3; no D gene is confidently identified. The encoded CDR3 is CTSTVFGSTDTQYF. DNA sequence: TGTACCAGCACCGTATTCGGGTCCACAGATACGCAGTATTTT.